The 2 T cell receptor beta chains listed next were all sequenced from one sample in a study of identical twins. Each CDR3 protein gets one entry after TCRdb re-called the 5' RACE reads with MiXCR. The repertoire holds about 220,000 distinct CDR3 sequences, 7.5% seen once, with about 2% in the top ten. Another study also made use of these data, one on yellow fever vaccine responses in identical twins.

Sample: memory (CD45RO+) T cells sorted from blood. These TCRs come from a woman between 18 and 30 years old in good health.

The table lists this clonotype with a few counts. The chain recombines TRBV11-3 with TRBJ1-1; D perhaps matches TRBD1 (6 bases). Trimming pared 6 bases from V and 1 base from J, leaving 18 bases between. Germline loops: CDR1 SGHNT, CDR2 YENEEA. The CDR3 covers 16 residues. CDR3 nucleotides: TGTGCCAGCAGTAAAGGGGGGACCCGGGGGAACACTGAAGCTTTCTTT. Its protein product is CASSKGGTRGNTEAFF.

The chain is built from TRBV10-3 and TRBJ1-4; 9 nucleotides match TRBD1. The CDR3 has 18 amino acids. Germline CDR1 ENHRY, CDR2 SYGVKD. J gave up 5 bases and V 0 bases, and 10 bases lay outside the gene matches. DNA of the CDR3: TGTGCCATCAGTGAGTCCAATTTTCTCGGGACAGGGAATGAAAAACTGTTTTTT. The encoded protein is CAISESNFLGTGNEKLFF.